The sequence of this TCR beta chain was determined in a study of T cell changes during pregnancy in multiple sclerosis. Assay: immunoSEQ multiplex PCR; the TCRdb copy retains only in-frame clones and omits some. The data show about 41,000 clones, roughly 87% seen once. CDR3 length equals 13 residues. CDR1 and CDR2 (germline): LNHDA, SQIVND (reference sequence). V shed 7 bases, J shed 6 bases, and the junction held 6 bases outside the gene matches. The source of this sequence is a female donor with multiple sclerosis, enrolled in a pregnancy study. The genes are TRBV19 and TRBJ2-7; TRBD1 agrees at 10 bases. Material: CD4+ T cells from peripheral blood mononuclear cells, obtained in the first trimester of pregnancy. Here the CDR3 reads CASTPTGGGEQYF. The CDR3 coding sequence is TGTGCCAGTACCCCGACAGGGGGCGGCGAGCAGTACTTC.